This T cell receptor beta chain was recorded in a study of monozygotic twins with inflammatory bowel disease. The CDR3 has 15 residues. Per germline, CDR1 SGHAT and CDR2 FQNNGV. Study observations and caveats: People with IBD had fewer clonotypes in common with others than healthy twins did, especially with disease activity. Diversity of TCRbeta measured by inverse Simpson was lower in IBD patients than in healthy co-twins.

Researchers ran eight separate cDNA reactions for each sample. TCRdb reprocessed the 5' RACE reads and keeps a single row for each CDR3 protein, giving no DNA. The repertoire shows about 330,000 distinct CDR3 sequences; the top ten hold approximately 2%. On this clonotype: What it recognizes is unknown.

The draw for each donor consisted of a single 2.5 ml blood sample. The chain employs TRBV11-2 and TRBJ2-3; TCRdb picks TRBD1, but there is no DNA to check that call. The material sequenced was blood. This clonotype was sampled from a human donor with ulcerative colitis or Crohn's disease, or a healthy co-twin of an affected twin (not recorded which). CDR3 sequence reads: CASSSRGGVGDTQYF.